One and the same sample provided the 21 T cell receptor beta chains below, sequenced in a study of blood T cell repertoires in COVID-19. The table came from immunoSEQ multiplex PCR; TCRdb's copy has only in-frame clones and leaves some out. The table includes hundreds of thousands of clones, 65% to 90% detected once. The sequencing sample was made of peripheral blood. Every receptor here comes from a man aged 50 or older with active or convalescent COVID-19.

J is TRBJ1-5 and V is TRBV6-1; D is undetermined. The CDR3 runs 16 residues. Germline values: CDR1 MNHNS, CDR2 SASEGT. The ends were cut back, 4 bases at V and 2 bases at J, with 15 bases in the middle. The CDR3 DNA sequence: TGTGCCAGCAGTGTTAATCCCGTCGGTGGCAATCAGCCCCAGCATTTT. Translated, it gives CASSVNPVGGNQPQHF.

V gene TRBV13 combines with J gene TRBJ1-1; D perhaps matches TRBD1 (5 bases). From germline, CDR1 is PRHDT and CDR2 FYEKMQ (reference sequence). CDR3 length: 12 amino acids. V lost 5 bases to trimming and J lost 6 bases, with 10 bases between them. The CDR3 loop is CASSPGGAEAFF. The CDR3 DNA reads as TGTGCCAGCAGCCCTGGAGGGGCTGAAGCTTTCTTT.

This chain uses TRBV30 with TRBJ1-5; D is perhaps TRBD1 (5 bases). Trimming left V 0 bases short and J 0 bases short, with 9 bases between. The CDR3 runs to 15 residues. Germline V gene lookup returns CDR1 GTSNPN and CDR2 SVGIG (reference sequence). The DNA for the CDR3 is TGTGCCTGGAGTGTAGGGGTTTATAGCAATCAGCCCCAGCATTTT. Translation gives CAWSVGVYSNQPQHF.

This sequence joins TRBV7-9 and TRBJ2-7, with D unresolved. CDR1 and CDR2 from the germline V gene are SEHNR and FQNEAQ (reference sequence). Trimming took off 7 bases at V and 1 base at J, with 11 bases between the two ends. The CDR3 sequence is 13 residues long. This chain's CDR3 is CASTAGSSYEQYF. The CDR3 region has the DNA TGTGCCAGCACGGCAGGAAGTTCCTACGAGCAGTACTTC.

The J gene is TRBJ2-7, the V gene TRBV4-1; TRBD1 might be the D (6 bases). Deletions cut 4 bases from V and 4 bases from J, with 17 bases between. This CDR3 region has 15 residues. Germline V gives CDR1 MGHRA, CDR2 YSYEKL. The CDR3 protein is CASSRRDTDLYEQYF. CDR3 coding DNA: TGCGCCAGCAGCCGCAGGGACACAGACCTATACGAGCAGTACTTC.

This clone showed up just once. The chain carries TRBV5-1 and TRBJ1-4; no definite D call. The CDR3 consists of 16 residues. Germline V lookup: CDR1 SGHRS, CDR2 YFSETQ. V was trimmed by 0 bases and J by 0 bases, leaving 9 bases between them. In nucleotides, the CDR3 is TGCGCCAGCAGCTTGGGCCAGGTCGCAACTAATGAAAAACTGTTTTTT. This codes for CASSLGQVATNEKLFF.

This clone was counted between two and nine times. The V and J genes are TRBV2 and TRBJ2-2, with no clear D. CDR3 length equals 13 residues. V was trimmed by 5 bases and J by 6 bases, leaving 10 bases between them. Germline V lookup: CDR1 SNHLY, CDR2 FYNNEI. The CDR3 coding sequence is TGTGCCAGCAGTTATGCGCCGGCCGGGGAGCTGTTTTTT. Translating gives CASSYAPAGELFF.

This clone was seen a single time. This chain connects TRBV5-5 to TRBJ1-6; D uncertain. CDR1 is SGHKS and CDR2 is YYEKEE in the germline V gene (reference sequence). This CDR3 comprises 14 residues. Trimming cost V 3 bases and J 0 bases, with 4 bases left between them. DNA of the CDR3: TGTGCCAGCAGCTCGAGCTCCTATAATTCACCCCTCCACTTT. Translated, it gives CASSSSSYNSPLHF.

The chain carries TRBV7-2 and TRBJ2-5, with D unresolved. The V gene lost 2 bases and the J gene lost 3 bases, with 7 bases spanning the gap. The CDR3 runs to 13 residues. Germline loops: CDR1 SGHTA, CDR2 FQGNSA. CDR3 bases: TGTGCCAGCAGCTTAAGTAGCAAAGAGACCCAGTACTTC. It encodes CASSLSSKETQYF.

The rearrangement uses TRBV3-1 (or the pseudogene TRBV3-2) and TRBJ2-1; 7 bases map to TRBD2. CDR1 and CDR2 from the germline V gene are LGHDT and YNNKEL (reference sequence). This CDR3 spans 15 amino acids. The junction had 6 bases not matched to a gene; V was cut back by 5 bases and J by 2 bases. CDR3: CASSDRDYTYNEQFF. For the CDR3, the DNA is TGTGCCAGCAGCGACCGGGACTATACCTACAATGAGCAGTTCTTC.

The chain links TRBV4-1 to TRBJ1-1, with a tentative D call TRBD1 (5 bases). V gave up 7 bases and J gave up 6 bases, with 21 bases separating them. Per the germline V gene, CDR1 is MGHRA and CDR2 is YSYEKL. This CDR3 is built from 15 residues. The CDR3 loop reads CASNGAGLTSPEAFF. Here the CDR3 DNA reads TGCGCCAGCAATGGTGCAGGGTTGACTTCTCCTGAAGCTTTCTTT.

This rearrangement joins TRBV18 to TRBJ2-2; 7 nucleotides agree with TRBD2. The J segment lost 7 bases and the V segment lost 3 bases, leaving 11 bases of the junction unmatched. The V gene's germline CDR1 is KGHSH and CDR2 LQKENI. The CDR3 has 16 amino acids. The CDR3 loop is CASSPVNSGSGGELFF. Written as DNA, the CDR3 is TGTGCCAGCTCACCCGTGAATAGCGGGTCCGGCGGGGAGCTGTTTTTT.

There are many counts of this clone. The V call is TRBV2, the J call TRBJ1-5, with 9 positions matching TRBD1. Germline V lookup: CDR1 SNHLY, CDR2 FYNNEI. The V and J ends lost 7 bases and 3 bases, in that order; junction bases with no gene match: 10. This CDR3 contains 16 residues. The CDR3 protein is CASKDDGDRVNQPQHF. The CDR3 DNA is TGTGCCAGCAAGGACGACGGGGACAGGGTCAATCAGCCCCAGCATTTT.

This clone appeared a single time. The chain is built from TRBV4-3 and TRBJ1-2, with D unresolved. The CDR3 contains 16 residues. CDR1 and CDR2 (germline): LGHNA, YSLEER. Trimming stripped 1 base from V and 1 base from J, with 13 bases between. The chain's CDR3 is CASSQAWAGFNYGYTF. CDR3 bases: TGCGCCAGCAGCCAAGCTTGGGCAGGCTTTAACTATGGCTACACCTTC.

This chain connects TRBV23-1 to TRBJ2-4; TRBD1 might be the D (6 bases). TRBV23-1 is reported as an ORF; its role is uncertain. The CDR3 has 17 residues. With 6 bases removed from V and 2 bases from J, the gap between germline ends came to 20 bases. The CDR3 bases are TGCGCCAGCAGCGCGCCCCTACAGGGATGGACCAAAAACATTCAGTACTTC. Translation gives CASSAPLQGWTKNIQYF.

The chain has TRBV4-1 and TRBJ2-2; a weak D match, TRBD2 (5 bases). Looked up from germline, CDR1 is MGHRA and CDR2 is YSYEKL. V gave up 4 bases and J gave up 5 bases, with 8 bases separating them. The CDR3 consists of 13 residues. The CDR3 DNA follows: TGCGCCAGCAGCCCACTAGAAACCGGGGAGCTGTTTTTT. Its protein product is CASSPLETGELFF.

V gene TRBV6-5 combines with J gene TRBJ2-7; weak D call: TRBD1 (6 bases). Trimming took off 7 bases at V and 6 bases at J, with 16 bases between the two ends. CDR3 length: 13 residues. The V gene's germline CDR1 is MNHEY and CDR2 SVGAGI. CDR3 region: CASTSAGAGEQYF. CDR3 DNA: TGTGCCAGCACCTCGGCAGGGGCGGGCGAGCAGTACTTC.

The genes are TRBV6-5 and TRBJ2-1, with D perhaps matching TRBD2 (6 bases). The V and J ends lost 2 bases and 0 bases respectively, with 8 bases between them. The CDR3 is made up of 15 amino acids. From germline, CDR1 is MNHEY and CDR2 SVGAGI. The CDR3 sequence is CASSYGGSSYNEQFF. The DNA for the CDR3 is TGTGCCAGCAGTTACGGGGGGAGCTCCTACAATGAGCAGTTCTTC.

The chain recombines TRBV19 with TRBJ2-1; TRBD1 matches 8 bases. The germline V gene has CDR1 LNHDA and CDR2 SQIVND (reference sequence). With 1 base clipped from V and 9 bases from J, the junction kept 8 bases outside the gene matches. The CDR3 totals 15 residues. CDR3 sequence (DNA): TGTGCCAGTAGTATAGCCGGGACAGGTCGGGGTGAGCAGTTCTTC. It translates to CASSIAGTGRGEQFF.

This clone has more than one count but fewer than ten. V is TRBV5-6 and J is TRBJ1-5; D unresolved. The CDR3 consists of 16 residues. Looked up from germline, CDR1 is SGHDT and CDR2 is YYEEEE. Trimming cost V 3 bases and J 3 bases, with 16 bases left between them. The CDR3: CASSSAMLEDNQPQHF. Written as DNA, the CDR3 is TGTGCCAGCAGCTCCGCAATGTTGGAGGACAATCAGCCCCAGCATTTT. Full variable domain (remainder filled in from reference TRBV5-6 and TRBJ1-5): DAGVTQSPTHLIKTRGQQVTLRCSPKSGHDTVSWYQQALGQGPQFIFQYYEEEERQRGNFPDRFSGHQFPNYSSELNVNALLLGDSALYLCASSSAMLEDNQPQHFGDGTRLSIL.

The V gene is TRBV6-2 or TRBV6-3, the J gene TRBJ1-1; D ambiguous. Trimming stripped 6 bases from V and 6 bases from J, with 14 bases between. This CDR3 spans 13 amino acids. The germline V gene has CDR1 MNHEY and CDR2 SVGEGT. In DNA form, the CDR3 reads TGTGCCAGCAGCCCAGTCTCTGGCCCTGAAGCTTTCTTT. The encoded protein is CASSPVSGPEAFF.